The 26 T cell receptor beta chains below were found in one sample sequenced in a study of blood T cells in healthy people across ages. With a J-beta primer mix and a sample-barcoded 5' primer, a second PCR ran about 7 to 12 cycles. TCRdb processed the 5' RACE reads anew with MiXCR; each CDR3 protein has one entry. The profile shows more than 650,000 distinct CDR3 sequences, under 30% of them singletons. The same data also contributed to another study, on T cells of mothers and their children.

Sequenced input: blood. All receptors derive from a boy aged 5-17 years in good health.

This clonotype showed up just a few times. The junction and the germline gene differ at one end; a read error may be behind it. The CDR3: CASSLGDLRQGVNEQFF. As DNA, the CDR3 is TGTGCCAGCAGCCTAGGCGATTTGAGACAGGGGGTTAATGAGCAGTTCTTC. The genes are TRBV13 and TRBJ2-1; 9 nucleotides match TRBD1. Germline V lookup: CDR1 PRHDT, CDR2 FYEKMQ (reference sequence). This CDR3 is 17 amino acids long.

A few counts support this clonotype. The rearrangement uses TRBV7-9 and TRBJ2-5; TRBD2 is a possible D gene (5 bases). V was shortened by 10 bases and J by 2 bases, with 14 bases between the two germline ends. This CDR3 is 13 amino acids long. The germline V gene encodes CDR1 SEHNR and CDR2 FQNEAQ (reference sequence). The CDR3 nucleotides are TGTGCCACTAACGCCGGGATGCAAGAGACCCAGTACTTC. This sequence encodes CATNAGMQETQYF.

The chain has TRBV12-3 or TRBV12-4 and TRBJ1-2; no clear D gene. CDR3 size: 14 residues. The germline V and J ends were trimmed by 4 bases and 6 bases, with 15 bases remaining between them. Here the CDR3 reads CASSWAPQGHGYTF. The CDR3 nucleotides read TGTGCCAGCAGTTGGGCCCCGCAAGGGCATGGCTACACCTTC.

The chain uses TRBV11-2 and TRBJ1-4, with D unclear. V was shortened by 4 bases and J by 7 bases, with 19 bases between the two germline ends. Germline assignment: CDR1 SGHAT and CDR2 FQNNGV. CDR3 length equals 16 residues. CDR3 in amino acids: CASSSLRRSAGEKLFF. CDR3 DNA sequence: TGTGCCAGCAGCTCCTTAAGACGGTCCGCGGGTGAAAAACTGTTTTTT.

In DNA, the CDR3 is TGTGCCACCAGCAGAGATGTCGGGGGGGCGTCGATACAAGAGACCCAGTACTTC. It encodes CATSRDVGGASIQETQYF. The chain couples TRBV15 to TRBJ2-5; 8 bases are shared with TRBD2. The junction had 11 bases not matched to a gene; V was cut back by 0 bases and J by 2 bases. The CDR3 runs to 18 residues. CDR1 LNHNV and CDR2 YYDKDF come from the germline V gene (reference sequence). Using reference TRBV15 and TRBJ2-5 for the parts outside the CDR3, the full variable domain is DAMVIQNPRYQVTQFGKPVTLSCSQTLNHNVMYWYQQKSSQAPKLLFHYYDKDFNNEADTPDNFQSRRPNTSFCFLDIRSPGLGDTAMYLCATSRDVGGASIQETQYFGPGTRLLVL.

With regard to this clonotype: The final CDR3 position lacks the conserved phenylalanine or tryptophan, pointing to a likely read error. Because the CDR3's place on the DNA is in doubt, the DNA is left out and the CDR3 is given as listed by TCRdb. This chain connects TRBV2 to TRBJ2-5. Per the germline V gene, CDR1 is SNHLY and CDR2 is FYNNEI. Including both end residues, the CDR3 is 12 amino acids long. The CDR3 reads CVSSEALQLRTL.

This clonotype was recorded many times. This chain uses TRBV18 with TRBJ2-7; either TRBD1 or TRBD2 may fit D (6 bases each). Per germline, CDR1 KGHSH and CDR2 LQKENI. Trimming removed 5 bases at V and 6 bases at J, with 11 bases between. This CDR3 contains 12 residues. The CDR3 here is CASSSQGGEQYF. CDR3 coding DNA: TGTGCCAGCTCATCACAGGGAGGCGAGCAGTACTTC.

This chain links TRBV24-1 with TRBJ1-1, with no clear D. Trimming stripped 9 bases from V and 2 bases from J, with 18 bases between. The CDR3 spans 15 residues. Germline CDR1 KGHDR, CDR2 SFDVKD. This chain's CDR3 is CATPWRVGSNTEAFF. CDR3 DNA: TGTGCCACCCCTTGGAGGGTAGGGTCCAACACTGAAGCTTTCTTT.

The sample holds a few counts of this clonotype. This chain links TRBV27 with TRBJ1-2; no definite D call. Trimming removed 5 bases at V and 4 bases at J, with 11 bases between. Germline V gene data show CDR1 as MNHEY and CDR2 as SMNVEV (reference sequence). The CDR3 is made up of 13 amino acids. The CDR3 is CASSPRASYGYTF. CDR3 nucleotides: TGTGCCAGCAGTCCTCGGGCTTCCTATGGCTACACCTTC.

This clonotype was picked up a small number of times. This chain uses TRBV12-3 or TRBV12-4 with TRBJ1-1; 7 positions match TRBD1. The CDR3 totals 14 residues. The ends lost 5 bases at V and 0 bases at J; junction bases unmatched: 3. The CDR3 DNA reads TGTGCCAGCAGTATAACAGGGGTGAACACTGAAGCTTTCTTT. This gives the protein CASSITGVNTEAFF.

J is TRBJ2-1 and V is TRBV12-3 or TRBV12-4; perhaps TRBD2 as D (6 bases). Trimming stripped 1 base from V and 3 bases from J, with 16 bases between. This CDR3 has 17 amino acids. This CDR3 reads CASSLELSGRFYNEQFF. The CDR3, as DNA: TGTGCCAGCAGTTTAGAGTTGTCAGGGAGGTTCTACAATGAGCAGTTCTTC.

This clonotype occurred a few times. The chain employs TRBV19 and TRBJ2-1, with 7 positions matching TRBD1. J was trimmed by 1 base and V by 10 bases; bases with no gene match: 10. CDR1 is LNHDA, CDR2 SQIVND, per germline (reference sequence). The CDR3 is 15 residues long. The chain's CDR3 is CATSDRAQSYNEQFF. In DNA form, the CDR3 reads TGTGCCACCTCAGACAGGGCCCAATCCTACAATGAGCAGTTCTTC.

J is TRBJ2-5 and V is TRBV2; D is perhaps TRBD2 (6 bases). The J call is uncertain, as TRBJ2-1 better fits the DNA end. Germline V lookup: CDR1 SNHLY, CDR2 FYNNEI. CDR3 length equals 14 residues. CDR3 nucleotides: TGTGCCAGCCTTAGGGACTTGACGCGCAATGAGCAGTTCTTC. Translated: CASLRDLTRNEQFF.

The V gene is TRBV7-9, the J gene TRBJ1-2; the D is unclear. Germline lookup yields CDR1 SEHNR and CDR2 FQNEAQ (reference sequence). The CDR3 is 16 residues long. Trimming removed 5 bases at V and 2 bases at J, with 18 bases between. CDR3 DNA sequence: TGTGCCAGCAGCCTACTATCCGGGGTAGACAACTATGGCTACACCTTC. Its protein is CASSLLSGVDNYGYTF.

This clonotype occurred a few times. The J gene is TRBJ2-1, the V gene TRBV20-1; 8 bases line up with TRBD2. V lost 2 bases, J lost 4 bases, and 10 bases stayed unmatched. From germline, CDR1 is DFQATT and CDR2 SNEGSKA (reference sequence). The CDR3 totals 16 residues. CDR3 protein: CSARRAGGAIYNEQFF. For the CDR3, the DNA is TGCAGTGCTAGAAGGGCCGGGGGGGCTATATACAATGAGCAGTTCTTC.

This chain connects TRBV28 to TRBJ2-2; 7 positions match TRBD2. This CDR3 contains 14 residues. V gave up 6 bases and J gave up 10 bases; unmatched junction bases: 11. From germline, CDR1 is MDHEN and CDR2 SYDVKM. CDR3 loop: CASRERGSIEELFF. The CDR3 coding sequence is TGTGCCAGCAGGGAGCGGGGCTCAATAGAGGAGCTGTTTTTT. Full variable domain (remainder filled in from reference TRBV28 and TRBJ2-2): DVKVTQSSRYLVKRTGEKVFLECVQDMDHENMFWYRQDPGLGLRLIYFSYDVKMKEKGDIPEGYSVSREKKERFSLILESASTNQTSMYLCASRERGSIEELFFGEGSRLTVL.

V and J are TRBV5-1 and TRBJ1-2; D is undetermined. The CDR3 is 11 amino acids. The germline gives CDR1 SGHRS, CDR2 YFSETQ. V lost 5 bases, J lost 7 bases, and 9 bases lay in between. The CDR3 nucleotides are TGCGCCAGCAGGGAGGGTTCTGGCTACACCTTC. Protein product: CASREGSGYTF. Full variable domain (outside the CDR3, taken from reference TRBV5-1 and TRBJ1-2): KAGVTQTPRYLIKTRGQQVTLSCSPISGHRSVSWYQQTPGQGLQFLFEYFSETQRNKGNFPGRFSGRQFSNSRSEMNVSTLELGDSALYLCASREGSGYTFGSGTRLTVV.

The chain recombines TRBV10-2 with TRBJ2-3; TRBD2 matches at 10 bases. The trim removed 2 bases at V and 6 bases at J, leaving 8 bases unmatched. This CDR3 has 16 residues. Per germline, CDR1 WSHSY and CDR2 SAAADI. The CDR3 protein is CASSEERSGGVDTQYF. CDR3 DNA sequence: TGCGCCAGCAGTGAGGAGAGGAGCGGGGGGGTTGATACGCAGTATTTT.

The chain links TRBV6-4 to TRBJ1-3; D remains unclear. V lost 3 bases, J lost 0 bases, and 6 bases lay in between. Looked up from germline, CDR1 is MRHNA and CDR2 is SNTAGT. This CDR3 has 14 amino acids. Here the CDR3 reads CASSERSSGNTIYF. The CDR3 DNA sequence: TGTGCCAGCAGTGAGCGTTCCTCTGGAAACACCATATATTTT.

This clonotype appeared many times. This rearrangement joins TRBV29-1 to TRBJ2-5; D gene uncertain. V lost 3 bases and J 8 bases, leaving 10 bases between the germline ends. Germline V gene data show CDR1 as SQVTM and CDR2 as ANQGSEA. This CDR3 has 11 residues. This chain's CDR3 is CSVEGPATQYF. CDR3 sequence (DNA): TGCAGCGTTGAGGGTCCTGCCACCCAGTACTTC.

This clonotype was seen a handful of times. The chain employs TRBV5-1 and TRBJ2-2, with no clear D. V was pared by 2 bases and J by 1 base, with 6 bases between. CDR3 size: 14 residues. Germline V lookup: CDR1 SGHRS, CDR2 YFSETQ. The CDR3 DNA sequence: TGCGCCAGCAGCTTTCCCGAGAACACCGGGGAGCTGTTTTTT. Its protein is CASSFPENTGELFF. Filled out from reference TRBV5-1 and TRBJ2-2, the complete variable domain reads KAGVTQTPRYLIKTRGQQVTLSCSPISGHRSVSWYQQTPGQGLQFLFEYFSETQRNKGNFPGRFSGRQFSNSRSEMNVSTLELGDSALYLCASSFPENTGELFFGEGSRLTVL.

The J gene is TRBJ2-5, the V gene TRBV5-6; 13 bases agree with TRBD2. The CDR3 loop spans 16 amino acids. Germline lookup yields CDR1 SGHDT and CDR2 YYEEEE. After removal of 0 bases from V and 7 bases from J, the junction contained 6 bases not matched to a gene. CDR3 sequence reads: CASSLEVGLAGWTQYF. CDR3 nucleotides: TGTGCCAGCAGCTTGGAGGTGGGACTAGCGGGGTGGACCCAGTACTTC.

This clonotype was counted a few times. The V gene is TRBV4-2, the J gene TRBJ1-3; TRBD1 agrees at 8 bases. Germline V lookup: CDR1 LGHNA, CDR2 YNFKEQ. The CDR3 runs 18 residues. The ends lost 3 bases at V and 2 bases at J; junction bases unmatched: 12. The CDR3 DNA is TGTGCCAGCAGCCATGAATTGGGATGGACAGGGACTGGAAACACCATATATTTT. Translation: CASSHELGWTGTGNTIYF.

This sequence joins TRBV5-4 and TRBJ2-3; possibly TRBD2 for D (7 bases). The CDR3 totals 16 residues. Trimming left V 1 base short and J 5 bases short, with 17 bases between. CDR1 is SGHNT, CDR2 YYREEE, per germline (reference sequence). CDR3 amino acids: CASSLSAGASGDTQYF. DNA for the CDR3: TGTGCCAGCAGCTTGTCGGCGGGGGCATCGGGAGATACGCAGTATTTT. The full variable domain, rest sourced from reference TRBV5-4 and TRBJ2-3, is ETGVTQSPTHLIKTRGQQVTLRCSSQSGHNTVSWYQQALGQGPQFIFQYYREEENGRGNFPPRFSGLQFPNYSSELNVNALELDDSALYLCASSLSAGASGDTQYFGPGTRLTVL.

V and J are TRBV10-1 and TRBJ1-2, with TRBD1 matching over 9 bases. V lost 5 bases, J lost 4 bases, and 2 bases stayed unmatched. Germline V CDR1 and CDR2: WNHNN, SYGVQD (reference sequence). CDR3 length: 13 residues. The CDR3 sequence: CASSWTGAYGYTF. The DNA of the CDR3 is TGCGCCAGCAGTTGGACAGGGGCCTATGGCTACACCTTC.

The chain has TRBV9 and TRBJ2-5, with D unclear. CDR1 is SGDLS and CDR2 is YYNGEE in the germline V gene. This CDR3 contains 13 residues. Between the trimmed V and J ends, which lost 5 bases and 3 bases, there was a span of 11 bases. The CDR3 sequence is CASRSETEETQYF. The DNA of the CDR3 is TGTGCCAGCAGGTCGGAAACGGAAGAGACCCAGTACTTC.